The T cell receptor beta chain described here comes from a study of cytomegalovirus exposure and HLA in healthy donors. On this clone: Its antigen remains unidentified.

This CDR3 contains 15 residues. V was clipped by 2 bases and J by 5 bases; unmatched bases: 5. The V gene's germline CDR1 is ENHRY and CDR2 SYGVKD. Some clones are missing from TCRdb's copy, which holds only in-frame ones; the method was immunoSEQ multiplex PCR. The sample holds fewer than 85,000 clones, approximately 96% seen once. Study-wide results and limits: Investigators reported 150 to 200 TCR beta chains as tied to cytomegalovirus.

The chain has TRBV10-3 and TRBJ1-5; the match to TRBD1 covers 8 bases. Sequences were obtained from PBMCs. The receptor comes from a woman aged 18-30 years in good health and CMV-seronegative. CDR3 loop: CAISEGTGPYQPQHF. The CDR3 bases are TGTGCCATCAGTGAGGGGACAGGCCCTTATCAGCCCCAGCATTTT.